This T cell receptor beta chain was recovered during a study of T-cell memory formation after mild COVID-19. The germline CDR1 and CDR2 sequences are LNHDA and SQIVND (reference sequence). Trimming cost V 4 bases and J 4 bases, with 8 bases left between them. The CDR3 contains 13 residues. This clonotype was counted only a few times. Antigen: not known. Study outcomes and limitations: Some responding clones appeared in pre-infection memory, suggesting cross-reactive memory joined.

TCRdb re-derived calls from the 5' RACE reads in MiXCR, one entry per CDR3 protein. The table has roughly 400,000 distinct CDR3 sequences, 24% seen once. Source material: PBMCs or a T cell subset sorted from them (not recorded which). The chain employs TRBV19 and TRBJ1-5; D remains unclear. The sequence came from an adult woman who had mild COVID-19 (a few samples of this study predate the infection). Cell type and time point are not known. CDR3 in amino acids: CASSTRANQPQHF. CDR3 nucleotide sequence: TGTGCCAGTAGTACGAGGGCAAATCAGCCCCAGCATTTT.